A single sample is the source of the 5 T cell receptor beta chains below, sequenced in a study of shared clonotypes between healthy human individuals (dated by TCRdb to 2018 to 2020). CD8 naive samples were obtained by positive selection for CCR7 among CD45RO-negative cells, yielding a CD45RA+CCR7+ population from which TemRA cells were excluded. To prepare the library, the immunoSEQ multiplex PCR assay was applied. TCRdb limited this immuneACCESS table to in-frame rearrangements with V and J called. A share of clones is missing; checked studies link under half to unresolved V genes, and the rest is unexplained. This sample lists about 2,100,000 clones; about 93% were detected once. Clones ranked in the top ten supply under 2% of the sample. The sample taken for sequencing was naive CD8+ T cells from PBMCs. Reading the label with the study, this specimen's cell subset or site is: CD45RA+CCR7+. These receptors originate from a young man in good health. Some clones in this sample may be carry-over from other donors' samples.

The V call is TRBV11-2, the J call TRBJ1-1; no reliable D call. Trimming removed 2 bases at V and 6 bases at J, with 4 bases between. The length of the CDR3 is 11 residues. CDR1 SGHAT and CDR2 FQNNGV come from the germline V gene. This chain's CDR3 is CASSLSPEAFF. Written as DNA, the CDR3 is TGTGCCAGCAGCTTATCCCCTGAAGCTTTCTTT.

The V call is TRBV7-9, the J call TRBJ2-3; 7 bases align to TRBD2. This CDR3 contains 15 residues. J lost 8 bases, V lost 5 bases, and 13 bases had no gene match. Germline V CDR1 and CDR2: SEHNR, FQNEAQ (reference sequence). The CDR3 DNA follows: TGTGCCAGCAGCCCACAAAGCGGGGCCCCCCCTACGCAGTATTTT. Protein product: CASSPQSGAPPTQYF.

This clone has more than one count but fewer than ten. The sample carries other DNA sequences with the same CDR3. This chain joins TRBV5-6 and TRBJ1-1; D not certain. V lost 0 bases and J lost 1, with 4 bases in between. The germline V gene has CDR1 SGHDT and CDR2 YYEEEE. This CDR3 is 13 amino acids long. CDR3 loop: CASSLGPNTEAFF. As DNA, the CDR3 is TGTGCCAGCAGCTTGGGGCCGAACACTGAAGCTTTCTTT. The variable domain in full, with the rest retrieved from reference TRBV5-6 and TRBJ1-1, is DAGVTQSPTHLIKTRGQQVTLRCSPKSGHDTVSWYQQALGQGPQFIFQYYEEEERQRGNFPDRFSGHQFPNYSSELNVNALLLGDSALYLCASSLGPNTEAFFGQGTRLTVV.

The chain recombines TRBV29-1 with TRBJ2-7; 10 bases agree with TRBD1. With V trimmed by 6 bases and J by 4 bases, 9 bases remained unmatched. Germline V gene data show CDR1 as SQVTM and CDR2 as ANQGSEA. CDR3 length: 14 residues. As DNA, the CDR3 is TGCAGCGTAGTACCCGGGGACAGGGGATACGAGCAGTACTTC. Encoded protein: CSVVPGDRGYEQYF.

The J gene is TRBJ1-2, the V gene TRBV19; no reliable D call. The germline V gene has CDR1 LNHDA and CDR2 SQIVND (reference sequence). This CDR3 is 15 amino acids long. V was cut by 7 bases and J by 2 bases, with 17 bases left in between. CDR3 sequence reads: CASMDRHAPNYGYTF. CDR3 nucleotides: TGTGCCAGTATGGACCGTCACGCCCCGAACTATGGCTACACCTTC.